The 18 T cell receptor beta chains below all came from one sample that was sequenced in a study of shared clonotypes between healthy human individuals. Naive CD8 cells comprised CD45RO-negative, CCR7-positively selected cells, excluding terminally differentiated effector memory CD45RA+ cells. The data were produced by immunoSEQ multiplex PCR, yet TCRdb's version contains in-frame clones alone and is incomplete. This table has about 800,000 clones, just over 95% appearing once. Sequenced input: naive CD8+ T cells sorted from blood. The receptor source for this set is a man aged 25 to 45 in good health.

V is TRBV18 and J is TRBJ2-5; TRBD1 aligns across 9 bases. Losses at the gene ends were 3 bases for V and 4 bases for J; bases not matched to a gene: 0. The V gene's germline CDR1 is KGHSH and CDR2 LQKENI. There are 13 residues in the CDR3. CDR3 DNA: TGTGCCAGCTCACCGACAGGGGGAGAGACCCAGTACTTC. This gives the protein CASSPTGGETQYF. Drawing the rest from reference TRBV18 and TRBJ2-5, the complete variable domain is NAGVMQNPRHLVRRRGQEARLRCSPMKGHSHVYWYRQLPEEGLKFMVYLQKENIIDESGMPKERFSAEFPKEGPSILRIQQVVRGDSAAYFCASSPTGGETQYFGPGTRLLVL.

The rearrangement joins TRBV10-2 to TRBJ2-7; 9 positions agree with TRBD2. The CDR3 is 16 residues long. Trimming at V came to 5 bases and at J to 5 bases, leaving 13 bases not matched to a gene. Per germline, CDR1 WSHSY and CDR2 SAAADI. The CDR3 spells CASSSVGLAGVDEQYF. CDR3 DNA sequence: TGCGCCAGCAGTTCAGTGGGTTTAGCGGGAGTGGACGAGCAGTACTTC.

V and J are TRBV4-1 and TRBJ2-7, with a weak D call TRBD1 (6 bases). Trimming shortened V by 3 bases and J by 1 base, and 19 bases separated the two germline ends. CDR1 is MGHRA and CDR2 is YSYEKL in the germline V gene. CDR3 length: 17 amino acids. The CDR3: CASSQAAGTQGSYEQYF. CDR3 sequence (DNA): TGCGCCAGCAGCCAGGCCGCCGGGACCCAGGGGTCCTACGAGCAGTACTTC.

This clone occurred once. This same CDR3 is encoded by further DNA sequences in the sample. V gene TRBV7-9 combines with J gene TRBJ2-3; no reliable D call. V lost 4 bases, J lost 1 base, and 3 bases lay in between. Germline assignment: CDR1 SEHNR and CDR2 FQNEAQ (reference sequence). This CDR3 is built from 12 residues. CDR3 in DNA: TGTGCCAGCAGCTCCGGCACAGATACGCAGTATTTT. It translates to CASSSGTDTQYF.

This chain uses TRBV29-1 with TRBJ2-7; tentative D call: TRBD1 (5 bases). V lost 1 base and J 2 bases, leaving 12 bases between the germline ends. The CDR3 has 14 amino acids. Germline assignment: CDR1 SQVTM and CDR2 ANQGSEA. As DNA, the CDR3 is TGCAGCGTTGAAGTAGGGGCCCCTACCTACGAGCAGTACTTC. Translating it yields CSVEVGAPTYEQYF.

The rearrangement joins TRBV29-1 to TRBJ2-7; 11 positions match TRBD2. The CDR3 has 13 amino acids. Germline V CDR1 and CDR2: SQVTM, ANQGSEA. V was pared by 7 bases and J by 1 base, with 3 bases of the junction left unmatched. CDR3: CSGRTSGSYEQYF. CDR3 bases: TGCAGCGGGAGGACTAGCGGGTCCTACGAGCAGTACTTC.

The chain links TRBV27 to TRBJ2-3, with D maybe TRBD2 (6 bases). Germline V lookup: CDR1 MNHEY, CDR2 SMNVEV (reference sequence). The CDR3 totals 15 residues. Trimming removed 7 bases at V and 4 bases at J, with 18 bases between. CDR3 in DNA: TGTGCCAGCACCTCAATATCAGGGAGGTCAGATACGCAGTATTTT. Translating gives CASTSISGRSDTQYF.

The chain combines TRBV15 with TRBJ2-4, with a weak D call TRBD1 (6 bases). The V gene lost 2 bases and the J gene lost 1 base, with 21 bases spanning the gap. Germline CDR1 and CDR2: LNHNV and YYDKDF (reference sequence). CDR3 length equals 19 residues. The CDR3 protein is CATSRPSGSTGSAKNIQYF. DNA of the CDR3: TGTGCCACCAGCAGACCTTCGGGCAGCACAGGGTCGGCCAAAAACATTCAGTACTTC.

Comment on this clone: Possible read error: a much larger clone is one base away. The rearrangement links TRBV9 to TRBJ2-1; 10 positions agree with TRBD2. Trimming removed 5 bases from V and 1 base from J; junction bases left unmatched: 3. Germline V gene sequence: CDR1 SGDLS, CDR2 YYNGEE. The CDR3 is made up of 15 amino acids. The CDR3 loop is CASSASGGSYNEQFF. The DNA for the CDR3 is TGTGCCAGCAGTGCTAGCGGGGGATCCTACAATGAGCAGTTCTTC.

V and J are TRBV29-1 and TRBJ2-1; D is possibly TRBD2 (6 bases). The CDR3 is made up of 13 amino acids. Trimming stripped 3 bases from V and 6 bases from J, with 12 bases between. Germline assignment: CDR1 SQVTM and CDR2 ANQGSEA. CDR3 loop: CSVEGGTPNEQFF. CDR3 DNA: TGCAGCGTTGAGGGAGGTACTCCCAATGAGCAGTTCTTC.

CDR3 coding DNA: TGTGCCAGCAGCCCGGGACCGGGTCAGAATGAGCAGTTCTTC. Its protein is CASSPGPGQNEQFF. The V gene is TRBV6-6, the J gene TRBJ2-1; D could derive from TRBD1 or TRBD2 (5 bases each). V was trimmed by 6 bases and J by 7 bases, leaving 16 bases between them. Germline V gene lookup returns CDR1 MNHNY and CDR2 SVGAGI (reference sequence). The CDR3 sequence is 14 residues long.

The rearrangement links TRBV7-7 to TRBJ2-5; no clear D. Trimming shortened V by 2 bases and J by 2 bases, and 12 bases separated the two germline ends. This CDR3 comprises 15 residues. Germline V CDR1 and CDR2: SSHAT, FNYEAQ (reference sequence). The CDR3 DNA is TGTGCCAGCAGCTTAATTCTGGCAGCTCAAGAGACCCAGTACTTC. It translates to CASSLILAAQETQYF.

The chain employs TRBV7-3 and TRBJ2-7; 8 bases are a match to TRBD1. Per the germline V gene, CDR1 is SGHTA and CDR2 is FQGTGA. Trimming cost V 1 base and J 3 bases; bases outside gene matches: 11. The CDR3 is 17 amino acids. CDR3 loop: CASSLRSSLQGGYEQYF. DNA of the CDR3: TGTGCCAGCAGCTTAAGGTCGAGTTTACAGGGGGGCTACGAGCAGTACTTC.

This chain uses TRBV29-1 with TRBJ1-1; 11 bases agree with TRBD1. Germline values: CDR1 SQVTM, CDR2 ANQGSEA. Trimming removed 4 bases from V and 0 bases from J; junction bases left unmatched: 4. This CDR3 is built from 15 residues. CDR3 in DNA: TGCAGCGTTGCGGGACAGGGGGGATTGAACACTGAAGCTTTCTTT. As protein: CSVAGQGGLNTEAFF.

This sequence joins TRBV27 and TRBJ2-7; 9 positions match TRBD1. CDR1 is MNHEY and CDR2 is SMNVEV in the germline V gene (reference sequence). The CDR3 length is 15 residues. The trim removed 1 base at V and 2 bases at J, leaving 3 bases unmatched. CDR3 in DNA: TGTGCCAGCAGTTTATTGGGGACAGGGACCTACGAGCAGTACTTC. Amino acid sequence: CASSLLGTGTYEQYF.

The V gene is TRBV6-5, the J gene TRBJ1-1, with D hard to call. The length of the CDR3 is 14 residues. V dropped 0 bases and J dropped 1 base, with 6 bases sitting between them. CDR1 and CDR2 from the germline V gene are MNHEY and SVGAGI. The chain's CDR3 is CASSYSIQNTEAFF. The CDR3 DNA reads TGTGCCAGCAGTTACTCGATCCAGAACACTGAAGCTTTCTTT.

CDR3 in amino acids: CASSPDRYTQYF. The DNA of the CDR3 is TGTGCCAGCAGTCCCGACAGATATACGCAGTATTTT. The chain joins TRBV6-5 to TRBJ2-3; a possible D gene is TRBD1 (5 bases). V lost 5 bases and J 7 bases, leaving 10 bases between the germline ends. Germline-derived CDR1 and CDR2 are MNHEY and SVGAGI. CDR3 length: 12 residues.

The chain has TRBV19 and TRBJ2-7, with no clear D. The CDR3 is 13 residues long. Trimming shortened V by 3 bases and J by 5 bases, and 11 bases separated the two germline ends. Germline V gene sequence: CDR1 LNHDA, CDR2 SQIVND (reference sequence). The CDR3 here is CASSIWGLNEQYF. The CDR3, as DNA: TGTGCCAGTAGTATCTGGGGTTTGAACGAGCAGTACTTC.